One and the same sample provided the 18 T cell receptor beta chains below, sequenced in a study of response to subunit inactivated influenza vaccine. TCRdb re-called the RT-PCR reads through MiXCR, storing one row per CDR3 protein. The sample holds about 520,000 distinct CDR3 sequences; approximately 6.9% are singletons and the top ten take about an eighth. The specimen was PBMCs from blood, collected less than 30 months after vaccination. The receptors derive from a man aged 50-75 years who received an inactivated influenza vaccine.

Ten or more counts support this clonotype. This chain uses TRBV3-1 with TRBJ2-1, with D possibly being TRBD1 (6 bases). The CDR3 loop spans 13 amino acids. The germline V gene has CDR1 LGHDT and CDR2 YNNKEL (reference sequence). The ends were cut back, 7 bases at V and 2 bases at J, with 9 bases in the middle. CDR3: CASTQGPYNEQFF. The DNA for the CDR3 is TGTGCCAGCACACAGGGCCCCTACAATGAGCAGTTCTTC.

This clonotype has just a few counts. J is TRBJ2-2 and V is TRBV30, with a tentative D call TRBD1 (5 bases). V lost 0 bases, J lost 2 bases, and 7 bases lay in between. This CDR3 comprises 14 residues. Germline V CDR1 and CDR2: GTSNPN, SVGIG (reference sequence). The CDR3 here is CAWSVGANTGELFF. In DNA form, the CDR3 reads TGTGCCTGGAGTGTAGGGGCTAACACCGGGGAGCTGTTTTTT.

The sample holds a few counts of this clonotype. The rearrangement links TRBV15 to TRBJ2-1; D gene ambiguous. This CDR3 is built from 13 residues. Germline V gene data show CDR1 as LNHNV and CDR2 as YYDKDF (reference sequence). V was trimmed by 1 base and J by 5 bases, leaving 6 bases between them. The CDR3 is CATSRASHNEQFF. The CDR3 nucleotides are TGTGCCACCAGCAGAGCCTCTCACAATGAGCAGTTCTTC.

CDR3 sequence (DNA): TGTGCCAGCAGTATGGGATTTCCTTACGAGCAGTACTTC. Translating gives CASSMGFPYEQYF. This chain uses TRBV28 with TRBJ2-7, with no clear D. Germline CDR1 is MDHEN and CDR2 is SYDVKM. CDR3 size: 13 residues. V was shortened by 5 bases and J by 4 bases, with 12 bases between the two germline ends.

This clonotype has just a few counts. V and J are TRBV6-1 and TRBJ2-7, with a weak D call TRBD1 (5 bases). Germline CDR1 MNHNS, CDR2 SASEGT. The CDR3 consists of 14 residues. V was cut by 6 bases and J by 6 bases, with 18 bases left in between. CDR3 region: CASSPTPGIGEQYF. The CDR3 coding sequence is TGTGCCAGCAGCCCAACCCCAGGGATTGGCGAGCAGTACTTC.

In its sample, this clonotype was seen many times. This chain connects TRBV5-1 to TRBJ1-5; D is unclear. The germline V and J ends were trimmed by 2 bases and 0 bases, with 9 bases remaining between them. Germline V gives CDR1 SGHRS, CDR2 YFSETQ. The CDR3 has 15 residues. CDR3 in amino acids: CASSFAVRSNQPQHF. In DNA, the CDR3 is TGCGCCAGCAGCTTTGCTGTCCGTAGCAATCAGCCCCAGCATTTT.

Remarks on this clonotype: Since no conserved phenylalanine or tryptophan closes the CDR3, a read error is the likely cause. The chain recombines TRBV30 with TRBJ2-7; the D is unclear. With 1 base removed from V and 2 bases from J, the gap between germline ends came to 9 bases. The CDR3 length is 13 residues. CDR1 and CDR2 (germline): GTSNPN, SVGIG (reference sequence). CDR3 nucleotides: TGTGCCTGGAGTGCCGGACCCCCCTACGAGCAGTACTCC. Protein: CAWSAGPPYEQYS.

This clonotype has more than one count but fewer than ten. V is TRBV23-1 and J is TRBJ1-1; maybe TRBD1 (5 bases). TRBV23-1 is known as an ORF, though its function is uncertain. Trimming removed 3 bases from V and 1 base from J, with 12 bases in between. The CDR3 consists of 15 residues. The CDR3 coding sequence is TGCGCCAGCAGTCATCGGTTCAGGGCGAACACTGAAGCTTTCTTT. Translation gives CASSHRFRANTEAFF.

This clonotype occurred a few times. The rearrangement joins TRBV19 to TRBJ1-2, with 10 nucleotides matching TRBD1. Trimming at V came to 9 bases and at J to 5 bases, leaving 9 bases not matched to a gene. Germline CDR1 LNHDA, CDR2 SQIVND (reference sequence). There are 14 residues in the CDR3. CDR3 region: CASTRDRGFYGYTF. CDR3 bases: TGTGCCAGCACTCGGGACAGGGGATTTTATGGCTACACCTTC.

This rearrangement joins TRBV4-3 to TRBJ1-5; perhaps TRBD1 as D (5 bases). This CDR3 is built from 15 residues. The V gene lost 3 bases and the J gene lost 0 bases, with 9 bases spanning the gap. The germline V gene has CDR1 LGHNA and CDR2 YSLEER. CDR3 DNA: TGCGCCAGCAGCCACCTAGACAGTAGCAATCAGCCCCAGCATTTT. It is translated as CASSHLDSSNQPQHF.

The chain couples TRBV7-8 to TRBJ2-7; D may be TRBD1 (6 bases). The CDR3 has 14 amino acids. Looked up from germline, CDR1 is SGHVS and CDR2 is FQNEAQ. V was trimmed by 3 bases and J by 5 bases, leaving 14 bases between them. This CDR3 is CASSFVTGNNEQYF. For the CDR3, the DNA is TGTGCCAGCAGCTTTGTAACAGGGAACAACGAGCAGTACTTC. The variable domain in full, completed from reference TRBV7-8 and TRBJ2-7, reads GAGVSQSPRYKVAKRGQDVALRCDPISGHVSLFWYQQALGQGPEFLTYFQNEAQLDKSGLPSDRFFAERPEGSVSTLKIQRTQQEDSAVYLCASSFVTGNNEQYFGPGTRLTVT.

This clonotype was detected ten times or more. The chain couples TRBV5-8 to TRBJ1-3; D remains unclear. Trimming took 0 bases from V and 0 from J, leaving 10 bases between them. The CDR3 sequence is 16 residues long. Germline lookup yields CDR1 SGHTS and CDR2 YDEGEE. The CDR3 protein is CASSLGRVFSGNTIYF. The CDR3 DNA reads TGTGCCAGCAGCTTGGGTAGGGTGTTCTCTGGAAACACCATATATTTT.

The table lists this clonotype with a few counts. The V call is TRBV9, the J call TRBJ1-1, with D tentatively TRBD1 (6 bases). CDR3 length equals 16 residues. Germline V gene data show CDR1 as SGDLS and CDR2 as YYNGEE. V was shortened by 0 bases and J by 0 bases, with 12 bases between the two germline ends. In DNA form, the CDR3 reads TGTGCCAGCAGCGTAGTAGGCGGGACAATGAACACTGAAGCTTTCTTT. This codes for CASSVVGGTMNTEAFF.

This clonotype was observed a handful of times. The V gene is TRBV20-1, the J gene TRBJ2-7; 7 bases are shared with TRBD2. CDR3 length: 14 amino acids. The trim removed 3 bases at V and 3 bases at J, leaving 8 bases unmatched. The germline CDR1 and CDR2 sequences are DFQATT and SNEGSKA (reference sequence). CDR3 loop: CSASKLAANYEQYF. CDR3 in DNA: TGCAGTGCTAGTAAGCTAGCGGCAAACTACGAGCAGTACTTC.

The chain combines TRBV11-2 with TRBJ1-1; D remains unclear. The length of the CDR3 is 12 residues. V was clipped by 4 bases and J by 3 bases, with 6 bases between them. Germline V gives CDR1 SGHAT, CDR2 FQNNGV. The CDR3 protein is CASSSGYTEAFF. The DNA for the CDR3 is TGTGCCAGCAGCTCCGGGTACACTGAAGCTTTCTTT.

Many counts were recorded for this clonotype. The chain is built from TRBV25-1 and TRBJ2-3; possibly TRBD1 for D (5 bases). The CDR3 loop spans 13 amino acids. V dropped 5 bases and J dropped 1 base, with 7 bases sitting between them. Germline values: CDR1 MGHDK, CDR2 SYGVNS. CDR3 protein: CASSQTGTDTQYF. For the CDR3, the DNA is TGTGCCAGCAGTCAGACAGGCACAGATACGCAGTATTTT.

V and J are TRBV3-1 and TRBJ2-3, with 12 bases aligning to TRBD2. The CDR3 is made up of 15 amino acids. Germline CDR1 is LGHDT and CDR2 is YNNKEL (reference sequence). The J segment lost 8 bases and the V segment lost 1 base, leaving 4 bases of the junction unmatched. DNA of the CDR3: TGTGCCAGCAGCCAAGGACTAGCGGGGGACGTTACGCAGTATTTT. Translated: CASSQGLAGDVTQYF.

This clonotype was seen at least ten times. The gene calls are TRBV10-3 and TRBJ2-5, with a possible D match to TRBD1 (6 bases). The CDR3 covers 14 residues. The germline V and J ends were trimmed by 0 bases and 2 bases, with 7 bases remaining between them. The germline V gene encodes CDR1 ENHRY and CDR2 SYGVKD. The CDR3 protein is CAISESDRQETQYF. In DNA form, the CDR3 reads TGTGCCATCAGTGAGTCCGACAGGCAAGAGACCCAGTACTTC.